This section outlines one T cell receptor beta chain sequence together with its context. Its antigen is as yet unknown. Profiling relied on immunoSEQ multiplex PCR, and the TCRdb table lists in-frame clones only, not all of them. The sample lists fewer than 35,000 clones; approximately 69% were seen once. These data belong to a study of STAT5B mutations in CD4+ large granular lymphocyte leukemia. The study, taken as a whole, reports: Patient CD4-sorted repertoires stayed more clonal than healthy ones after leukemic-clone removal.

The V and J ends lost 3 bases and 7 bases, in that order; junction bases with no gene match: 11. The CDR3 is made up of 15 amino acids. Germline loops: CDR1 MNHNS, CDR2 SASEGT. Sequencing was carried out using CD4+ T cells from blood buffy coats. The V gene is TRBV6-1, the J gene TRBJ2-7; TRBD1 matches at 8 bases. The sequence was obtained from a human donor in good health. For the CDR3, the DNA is TGTGCCAGCAGTGAGGGAAGGACAGGGCCGAGGGAGCAGTACTTC. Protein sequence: CASSEGRTGPREQYF.